The 32 T cell receptor beta chains presented below share a single source sample, sequenced in a study of technical replicates of blood from several donors (TCRdb year 2017). Library generation was performed with the immunoSEQ multiplex PCR assay. As stored in TCRdb, this immuneACCESS dataset retains in-frame rearrangements with V and J assigned. A fraction of the clones does not appear; measured against another copy, unresolved V genes explain less than half of the discrepancy, and the remainder lacks a known reason. Within this sample are 75,000 to 95,000 clones, with roughly 94% of them counted one time only. Of the sample, about 0.26% is held by the ten largest clones. Sequencing was performed on T cells isolated from PBMCs. The receptors stem from a human donor in good health.

The chain has TRBV7-6 and TRBJ2-2; 7 bases fit TRBD1. The CDR3 has 16 residues. CDR1 and CDR2 from the germline V gene are SGHVS and FNYEAQ. The V gene end was trimmed by 2 bases and the J gene end by 2 bases; junction bases not matched to a gene: 5. CDR3 amino acids: CASSLSGTVNTGELFF. CDR3 in DNA: TGTGCCAGCAGCTTATCCGGGACAGTAAACACCGGGGAGCTGTTTTTT.

The gene calls are TRBV6-1 and TRBJ2-7; D is perhaps TRBD1 (6 bases). Trimming left V 11 bases short and J 3 bases short, with 14 bases between. The CDR3 is 12 amino acids. Germline V gene sequence: CDR1 MNHNS, CDR2 SASEGT. DNA of the CDR3: TGTGCCTGCTCGGGACACCTCTACGAGCAGTACTTC. Translation: CACSGHLYEQYF.

The chain uses TRBV7-8 and TRBJ2-7; TRBD1 might be the D (6 bases). Trimming took 5 bases from V and 2 from J, leaving 13 bases between them. This CDR3 spans 14 amino acids. CDR1 is SGHVS, CDR2 FQNEAQ, per germline. CDR3 protein: CASSKGQIPYEQYF. CDR3 DNA sequence: TGTGCCAGCAGCAAAGGACAGATACCCTACGAGCAGTACTTC. The entire variable domain, with the rest obtained from reference TRBV7-8 and TRBJ2-7, is as follows: GAGVSQSPRYKVAKRGQDVALRCDPISGHVSLFWYQQALGQGPEFLTYFQNEAQLDKSGLPSDRFFAERPEGSVSTLKIQRTQQEDSAVYLCASSKGQIPYEQYFGPGTRLTVT.

In this sample, this clone turned up once. The chain has TRBV19 and TRBJ1-2, with 10 bases matching TRBD1. V lost 7 bases to trimming and J lost 7 bases; unmatched junction nucleotides: 12. Germline V lookup: CDR1 LNHDA, CDR2 SQIVND (reference sequence). CDR3 size: 15 residues. This CDR3 is CASMVTGGRFFGYTF. In DNA form, the CDR3 reads TGTGCCAGTATGGTGACAGGGGGCAGATTTTTTGGCTACACCTTC.

This clone was counted a few times. The genes are TRBV9 and TRBJ2-1, with D hard to call. The CDR3 is 15 amino acids. V was cut by 3 bases and J by 7 bases, with 17 bases left in between. Germline V gene lookup returns CDR1 SGDLS and CDR2 YYNGEE. The CDR3, as DNA: TGTGCCAGCAGCGCTCAATTATTCGAGCTTAATGAGCAGTTCTTC. It specifies CASSAQLFELNEQFF.

The gene calls are TRBV7-2 and TRBJ2-2; no definite D call. Looked up from germline, CDR1 is SGHTA and CDR2 is FQGNSA. Trimming removed 2 bases at V and 5 bases at J, with 9 bases between. The CDR3 extends over 14 amino acids. CDR3 bases: TGTGCCAGCAGCTTAATTGCGTGGACCGGGGAGCTGTTTTTT. Translation gives CASSLIAWTGELFF.

The genes are TRBV11-2 and TRBJ2-7; D uncertain. Trimming stripped 5 bases from V and 3 bases from J, with 14 bases between. CDR3 size: 14 residues. The germline V gene has CDR1 SGHAT and CDR2 FQNNGV. For the CDR3, the DNA is TGTGCCAGCAGCCCCGTTGAGCGAAACTACGAGCAGTACTTC. Translation gives CASSPVERNYEQYF.

The CDR3 region is CASSLGGTSVGEQFF. The CDR3 DNA reads TGCGCCAGCAGCTTGGGGGGGACTAGCGTGGGGGAGCAGTTCTTC. The chain carries TRBV5-1 and TRBJ2-1; TRBD2 matches at 10 bases. CDR1 and CDR2 (germline): SGHRS, YFSETQ. V shed 0 bases, J shed 10 bases, and the junction held 7 bases outside the gene matches. The CDR3 length is 15 residues.

This chain connects TRBV5-4 to TRBJ2-5; TRBD1 might be the D (5 bases). The CDR3 covers 15 residues. Deletions cut 0 bases from V and 2 bases from J, with 11 bases between. Germline V gene lookup returns CDR1 SGHNT and CDR2 YYREEE (reference sequence). The CDR3 coding sequence is TGTGCCAGCAGCTTGGCAGGGCTGGAGCAAGAGACCCAGTACTTC. Protein: CASSLAGLEQETQYF.

The chain joins TRBV6-5 to TRBJ1-4; 8 nucleotides align to TRBD1. CDR1 and CDR2 (germline): MNHEY, SVGAGI. With V trimmed by 10 bases and J by 5 bases, 9 bases remained unmatched. This CDR3 region has 14 residues. The CDR3 nucleotides read TGTGCCACCTGCGCGGGACAGGCCAATGAAAAACTGTTTTTT. Protein product: CATCAGQANEKLFF.

This chain connects TRBV6-1 to TRBJ2-1; a weak D match, TRBD1 (5 bases). The ends were cut back, 3 bases at V and 2 bases at J, with 17 bases in the middle. Germline CDR1 reads MNHNS; CDR2 reads SASEGT. The CDR3 has 17 residues. The CDR3 nucleotides are TGTGCCAGCAGTGACTTGCGGTTCAGGGCTACCTACAATGAGCAGTTCTTC. It codes for CASSDLRFRATYNEQFF.

This clone has a single count. The chain couples TRBV5-1 to TRBJ2-1, with 7 bases aligning to TRBD2. Unmatched junction bases numbered 9, after V lost 2 bases and J lost 7 bases. There are 15 residues in the CDR3. Germline V gives CDR1 SGHRS, CDR2 YFSETQ. CDR3 region: CASSFGGGYGNEQFF. The DNA of the CDR3 is TGCGCCAGCAGCTTTGGGGGGGGGTATGGTAATGAGCAGTTCTTC.

This clone was seen only once. The chain's CDR3 is CASSLVPGSSYNEQFF. The CDR3 DNA follows: TGCGCCAGCAGCTTGGTGCCAGGGTCATCCTACAATGAGCAGTTCTTC. V gene TRBV5-1 combines with J gene TRBJ2-1; weak D call: TRBD1 (5 bases). This CDR3 spans 16 amino acids. V lost 0 bases, J lost 1 base, and 11 bases lay in between. Germline assignment: CDR1 SGHRS and CDR2 YFSETQ. Looking up the rest from reference TRBV5-1 and TRBJ2-1 gives the full variable domain: KAGVTQTPRYLIKTRGQQVTLSCSPISGHRSVSWYQQTPGQGLQFLFEYFSETQRNKGNFPGRFSGRQFSNSRSEMNVSTLELGDSALYLCASSLVPGSSYNEQFFGPGTRLTVL.

This clone has only one observation. This chain connects TRBV29-1 to TRBJ2-1, with 8 bases matching TRBD2. J was trimmed by 4 bases and V by 6 bases; bases with no gene match: 5. This CDR3 is built from 13 residues. CDR1 and CDR2 (germline): SQVTM, ANQGSEA. The CDR3 region has the DNA TGCAGCGTCGGCGGGGGGACTTACAATGAGCAGTTCTTC. It codes for CSVGGGTYNEQFF.

The chain combines TRBV4-1 with TRBJ1-3, with D uncertain. Germline V gene lookup returns CDR1 MGHRA and CDR2 YSYEKL. The length of the CDR3 is 14 residues. V shed 8 bases and J shed 4 bases, with 15 bases lying between them. The CDR3 DNA reads as TGCGCCAGCGCAAGCTTTGATTTGGGAAACACCATATATTTT. Residues: CASASFDLGNTIYF.

The rearrangement uses TRBV5-6 and TRBJ1-2; 8 bases fit TRBD1. Germline V CDR1 and CDR2: SGHDT, YYEEEE. V trimming: 0 bases; J trimming: 8 bases; junction bases outside the gene matches: 9. CDR3 size: 15 residues. The CDR3 nucleotides are TGTGCCAGCAGCTTGGTCGGGCAGGGGGCTAACGGCTACACCTTC. It yields the protein CASSLVGQGANGYTF.

This chain uses TRBV6-1 with TRBJ2-3; TRBD2 aligns across 12 bases. The CDR3 covers 18 residues. The V and J ends lost 1 base and 2 bases, in that order; junction bases with no gene match: 7. Germline CDR1 is MNHNS and CDR2 is SASEGT. CDR3 sequence: CASSEDQGTSGYTDTQYF. In DNA form, the CDR3 reads TGTGCCAGCAGTGAAGACCAGGGGACTAGCGGGTACACAGATACGCAGTATTTT.

The genes are TRBV6-1 and TRBJ2-1; maybe TRBD1 (5 bases). The CDR3 has 14 residues. Trimming removed 6 bases at V and 5 bases at J, with 14 bases between. Germline CDR1 and CDR2: MNHNS and SASEGT. CDR3 sequence reads: CASRGVIGHNEQFF. CDR3 in DNA: TGTGCCAGCAGAGGGGTAATAGGGCACAATGAGCAGTTCTTC.

The V call is TRBV4-1, the J call TRBJ2-1, with 8 bases that match TRBD2. Germline CDR1 is MGHRA and CDR2 is YSYEKL. J lost 10 bases, V lost 0 bases, and 2 bases had no gene match. The length of the CDR3 is 13 residues. The CDR3: CASSQDIAGEQFF. The CDR3 nucleotides are TGCGCCAGCAGCCAAGACATAGCGGGAGAGCAGTTCTTC.

CDR3 nucleotide sequence: TGTGCCAGCAGTGAAAATCTGGGGGGGGCGACCTATGGCTACACCTTC. This translates into CASSENLGGATYGYTF. The rearrangement uses TRBV2 and TRBJ1-2; possible D gene TRBD1, 6 bases. Germline V gene data show CDR1 as SNHLY and CDR2 as FYNNEI. V was cut by 2 bases and J by 4 bases, with 17 bases left in between. CDR3 length: 16 residues.

This chain links TRBV7-6 with TRBJ2-1; D call uncertain. CDR1 is SGHVS, CDR2 FNYEAQ, per germline. V lost 2 bases, J lost 6 bases, and 8 bases lay in between. The CDR3 length is 13 residues. The CDR3 loop reads CASSLSFINEQFF. CDR3 sequence (DNA): TGTGCCAGCAGCTTAAGCTTTATCAATGAGCAGTTCTTC.

This clone was detected a few times. The rearrangement joins TRBV4-1 to TRBJ1-5; D possibly corresponds to TRBD1 (6 bases). Germline-derived CDR1 and CDR2 are MGHRA and YSYEKL. Trimming stripped 3 bases from V and 3 bases from J, with 9 bases between. There are 14 residues in the CDR3. As DNA, the CDR3 is TGCGCCAGCAGCCAGGACAGCACCAATCAGCCCCAGCATTTT. It codes for CASSQDSTNQPQHF.

This rearrangement joins TRBV4-1 to TRBJ2-7; the match to TRBD1 covers 10 bases. There are 16 residues in the CDR3. From germline, CDR1 is MGHRA and CDR2 YSYEKL. The ends lost 0 bases at V and 3 bases at J; junction bases unmatched: 5. The CDR3 region is CASSQEGQGTNYEQYF. In DNA form, the CDR3 reads TGCGCCAGCAGCCAAGAGGGACAGGGGACCAACTACGAGCAGTACTTC.

The J gene is TRBJ2-1, the V gene TRBV4-1; perhaps TRBD2 as D (5 bases). Trimming removed 1 base from V and 0 bases from J, with 13 bases in between. The CDR3 consists of 17 residues. CDR1 is MGHRA, CDR2 YSYEKL, per germline. CDR3 sequence (DNA): TGCGCCAGCAGCCAAGGGAGCGGAATTAGCTCCTACAATGAGCAGTTCTTC. This gives the protein CASSQGSGISSYNEQFF.

This chain connects TRBV6-6 to TRBJ2-3; TRBD2 matches 9 bases. Germline CDR1 MNHNY, CDR2 SVGAGI (reference sequence). This CDR3 is built from 15 residues. Trimming removed 10 bases from V and 4 bases from J; junction bases left unmatched: 12. CDR3 sequence reads: CAIGGGGGVADTQYF. The DNA for the CDR3 is TGTGCCATTGGCGGGGGGGGCGGAGTTGCAGATACGCAGTATTTT.

J is TRBJ2-1 and V is TRBV14; 7 nucleotides agree with TRBD2. Germline V lookup: CDR1 SGHDN, CDR2 FVKESK. V was pared by 6 bases and J by 0 bases, with 8 bases of the junction left unmatched. The CDR3 loop spans 16 amino acids. For the CDR3, the DNA is TGTGCCAGCAGTAACCAGCGGGGTAGCTCCTACAATGAGCAGTTCTTC. This encodes CASSNQRGSSYNEQFF.

V and J are TRBV28 and TRBJ1-2; D is perhaps TRBD1 (5 bases). Germline CDR1 MDHEN, CDR2 SYDVKM. V lost 4 bases and J lost 1, with 13 bases in between. The CDR3 is 15 residues long. The CDR3 loop is CASSSLTRGNYGYTF. The CDR3 DNA follows: TGTGCCAGCAGTTCTTTGACAAGGGGTAACTATGGCTACACCTTC.

The chain recombines TRBV28 with TRBJ1-1; D ambiguous. Germline assignment: CDR1 MDHEN and CDR2 SYDVKM. The CDR3 sequence is 17 residues long. V gave up 4 bases and J gave up 0 bases, with 18 bases separating them. CDR3 amino acids: CASSSSGSVKVNTEAFF. DNA of the CDR3: TGTGCCAGCAGTTCATCCGGGTCCGTGAAGGTGAACACTGAAGCTTTCTTT.

This clone was counted only a few times. The V and J genes are TRBV10-3 and TRBJ1-2, with D possibly matching TRBD1 (5 bases). The length of the CDR3 is 16 residues. V was cut by 4 bases and J by 4 bases, with 19 bases left in between. Germline V lookup: CDR1 ENHRY, CDR2 SYGVKD. CDR3 sequence (DNA): TGTGCCATCAGTGTTCTCAAGCAGGGTATAGGCTATGGCTACACCTTC. This translates into CAISVLKQGIGYGYTF.

V usage is TRBV19 and J usage is TRBJ1-4; a possible D gene is TRBD1 (5 bases). The CDR3 extends over 15 amino acids. V was cut by 7 bases and J by 0 bases, with 12 bases left in between. Germline CDR1 LNHDA, CDR2 SQIVND (reference sequence). As DNA, the CDR3 is TGTGCCAGTAAGCCATCAGGGTCAACTAATGAAAAACTGTTTTTT. This sequence encodes CASKPSGSTNEKLFF.

The genes are TRBV9 and TRBJ1-4; 10 positions match TRBD1. The germline V gene has CDR1 SGDLS and CDR2 YYNGEE. J gave up 6 bases and V 2 bases, and 7 bases lay outside the gene matches. The CDR3 is made up of 16 amino acids. The CDR3 DNA is TGTGCCAGCAGCGTCTGGACAGGGGGAAGTTATGAAAAACTGTTTTTT. This sequence encodes CASSVWTGGSYEKLFF.

The chain employs TRBV2 and TRBJ1-4, with unresolved D. The CDR3 is made up of 12 amino acids. CDR1 is SNHLY, CDR2 FYNNEI, per germline. The V and J ends lost 3 bases and 7 bases respectively, with 6 bases between them. CDR3 in DNA: TGTGCCAGCAGTGAGGGAGGTGAAAAACTGTTTTTT. It translates to CASSEGGEKLFF.